This T cell receptor (beta chain) derives from a study of T cell changes during pregnancy in multiple sclerosis (dated 2019 in TCRdb). General notes on the study: The study looked at changes in the T cell repertoire across pregnancy in women with multiple sclerosis.

The germline V gene (reference sequence) supplies CDR1 LNHDA and CDR2 SQIVND. The V end loses 3 bases and the J end loses 1 base, and a stretch of 6 bases separates them. From its cysteine to its phenylalanine, the CDR3 spans 13 amino acids. The kept DNA is CDR3 alone, 39 bases in frame from the first base. Library preparation employed the immunoSEQ multiplex PCR assay. TCRdb retrieved this table from immuneACCESS and kept in-frame rearrangements only. Not all clones are present; in checked studies, unresolved V genes account for under half, and no reason is known for the remainder. Across this sample there are fewer than 75,000 clones, with more than 85% seen only once. The ten largest account for approximately 3.8% of the sample. Worth noting for this clone: Its binding antigen is unknown. Base qualities are not recorded, but no much larger clone differs from it by a single base.

The specimen was peripheral blood, collected after pregnancy. The TCR comes from a female donor in good health, enrolled as a control in a pregnancy study. The chain is made from TRBV19 and TRBJ1-1; the D gene is unclear. The nucleotide sequence is TGTGCCAGTAGTATTCGGGGGAACACTGAAGCTTTCTTT. Translated, it reads CASSIRGNTEAFF. The full variable domain, with segments outside the CDR3 supplied by the reference TRBV19 and TRBJ1-1 proteins, appears as DGGITQSPKYLFRKEGQNVTLSCEQNLNHDAMYWYRQDPGQGLRLIYYSQIVNDFQKGDIAEGYSVSREKKESFPLTVTSAQKNPTAFYLCASSIRGNTEAFFGQGTRLTVV.